The sequence of this T cell receptor beta chain was determined in a study of blood T cell repertoires in COVID-19. Background on the study: From T cells, B-cell-depleted T cells, or PBMCs came the material, which was cDNA or gDNA.

Per the original methods: Quantification of nucleated cells was approximated via reference gene primer amplification. The data were produced by immunoSEQ multiplex PCR, yet TCRdb's version contains in-frame clones alone and is incomplete. The DNA was the basis for D and trimming; V, J and clone size are from that table. Seen here are about 240,000 clones, around 84% observed once, and the top ten hold under 9%. CDR1 SGHDT and CDR2 YYEEEE come from the germline V gene. CDR3 size: 16 residues. V shed 4 bases and J shed 2 bases, with 18 bases lying between them. The sample consisted of peripheral blood. This clonotype was obtained from a woman in her sixties or seventies with active or convalescent COVID-19. V is TRBV5-6 and J is TRBJ1-1; D gene unclear. CDR3: CASSPGGPTANTEAFF. CDR3 DNA: TGTGCCAGCAGCCCCGGAGGGCCTACTGCCAACACTGAAGCTTTCTTT.